This T cell receptor (beta chain) was recovered during a study of shared clonotypes between healthy human individuals. V gave up 4 bases and J gave up 7 bases, with 11 bases separating them. The V gene's germline CDR1 is MGHRA and CDR2 YSYEKL. The CDR3 loop spans 14 amino acids. TCRdb's copy holds only in-frame clones and misses some; the assay was immunoSEQ multiplex PCR. The data show 800,000 to 1,200,000 clones, 75% to 80% seen once. This receptor was taken from a man aged 18 to 29 in good health. Some clones in this sample may be carry-over from other donors' samples. This chain uses TRBV4-1 with TRBJ1-6; no reliable D call. The specimen was memory CD4+ T cells from PBMCs. Documented subset: CD45RA-negative fraction. The CDR3 region is CASSPTIDNSPLHF. The DNA of the CDR3 is TGCGCCAGCAGCCCAACAATCGACAATTCACCCCTCCACTTT.